These 10 T cell receptor beta chains were sequenced from one sample in a study of T cell clonality in common variable immunodeficiency. General observations from the study: In common variable immunodeficiency, TCR beta chains reportedly carried fewer deletions and N-nucleotide insertions.

Some clones are missing from TCRdb's copy, which holds only in-frame ones; the method was immunoSEQ multiplex PCR. The sample was found to contain about 33,000 clones, and every one recurs. Their recognized antigens are unknown. The specimen was peripheral blood mononuclear cells. These TCRs come from a human donor with common variable immunodeficiency.

This clone has ten or more counts. The CDR3 end lies 3 residues beyond the end of the read and is filled in from the germline J gene. V gene TRBV4-1 combines with J gene TRBJ2-3; 8 bases are shared with TRBD2. The V gene end was trimmed by 4 bases and the J gene end by 4 bases; junction bases not matched to a gene: 4. This CDR3 region has 14 residues. In germline, CDR1 is MGHRA, CDR2 YSYEKL. CDR3 loop: CASSPGGASDTQYF. CDR3 DNA (partial): TGCGCCAGCAGCCCCGGGGGGGCCTCAGATACG.

Concerning this clone itself: The CDR3 end falls 3 residues outside the read, so it is completed with the germline J gene. The chain has TRBV30 and TRBJ2-5; 12 bases agree with TRBD2. V shed 2 bases and J 4 bases; nucleotides not matched to a gene: 11. CDR1 and CDR2 from the germline V gene are GTSNPN and SVGIG (reference sequence). CDR3 length: 17 amino acids. The CDR3 spells CAWSRRVLAGGLETQYF. CDR3 DNA, as far as it was read: TGTGCCTGGAGTCGAAGGGTTCTAGCGGGGGGGCTAGAGACC.

This clone showed up just a few times. The sequence runs out 3 residues before the end of the CDR3; the remainder is reconstructed from the germline J gene. The J gene is TRBJ2-1, the V gene TRBV19; the match to TRBD2 covers 9 bases. V lost 0 bases, J lost 9 bases, and 9 bases stayed unmatched. Germline lookup yields CDR1 LNHDA and CDR2 SQIVND (reference sequence). This CDR3 spans 16 amino acids. The CDR3: CASSIDLASGVGEQFF. CDR3 DNA, as far as it was read: TGTGCCAGTAGTATAGATCTGGCTAGCGGGGTAGGTGAG.

This clone was counted many times. The read stops 3 residues short of the end of the CDR3; the missing end is completed from the germline J gene. The V call is TRBV2, the J call TRBJ2-2, with D perhaps matching TRBD1 (6 bases). The V and J ends lost 0 bases and 5 bases respectively, with 10 bases between them. The CDR3 extends over 15 amino acids. Germline CDR1 SNHLY, CDR2 FYNNEI. CDR3 amino acids: CASSEAGQSTGELFF. The sequenced CDR3 bases are TGTGCCAGCAGTGAAGCCGGACAGAGTACCGGGGAG.

This clone was seen a handful of times. The read stops 3 residues short of the end of the CDR3; the missing end is completed from the germline J gene. The chain employs TRBV18 and TRBJ1-6; unclear D gene. The CDR3 extends over 15 amino acids. Trimming removed 3 bases at V and 5 bases at J, with 11 bases between. The germline gives CDR1 KGHSH, CDR2 LQKENI. The sequenced CDR3 bases are TGTGCCAGCTCACCCAACAGTGGAAATAATTCACCC. Residues: CASSPNSGNNSP. The complete CDR3 sequence is CASSPNSGNNSPLHF.

This clone came up a few times. The CDR3 end is not reached by the read, which stops 3 residues before it; the germline J gene fills it in. The chain recombines TRBV7-8 with TRBJ2-7; perhaps TRBD1 as D (6 bases). The CDR3 has 16 residues. Germline CDR1 and CDR2: SGHVS and FQNEAQ. V was pared by 5 bases and J by 0 bases, with 17 bases between. CDR3 bases read: TGTGCCAGCAGCCCAGGGGCCGGACAGAGCTCCTACGAG. Its translation is CASSPGAGQSSYE. The complete CDR3 protein is CASSPGAGQSSYEQYF.

In its sample, this clone was seen many times. The CDR3 end falls 3 residues outside the read, so it is completed with the germline J gene. The chain couples TRBV19 to TRBJ1-2, with D tentatively TRBD1 (6 bases). The V gene lost 9 bases and the J gene lost 2 bases, with 16 bases spanning the gap. The CDR3 length is 14 residues. Germline loops: CDR1 LNHDA, CDR2 SQIVND (reference sequence). CDR3 bases read: TGTGCCAGCTCGGCTCTTGGACAGAACTATGGC. Its protein product is CASSALGQNYG. The CDR3, in full, reads CASSALGQNYGYTF.

This clone was detected many times. The read falls 3 residues short of the CDR3 end, and the missing part is taken from the germline J gene. The J gene is TRBJ2-1, the V gene TRBV7-3; 8 positions match TRBD1. The trim removed 2 bases at V and 5 bases at J, leaving 5 bases unmatched. This CDR3 comprises 15 residues. Looked up from germline, CDR1 is SGHTA and CDR2 is FQGTGA. The DNA read from the CDR3 is TGTGCCAGCAGCTTATCTGGACAGGGTAACAATGAG. This translates into CASSLSGQGNNE. The full-length CDR3 reads as CASSLSGQGNNEQFF.

This clone was seen many times. Read data end 3 residues before the CDR3 end; the end is taken from the germline J gene. This rearrangement joins TRBV18 to TRBJ2-6, with D perhaps matching TRBD1 (6 bases). Germline V lookup: CDR1 KGHSH, CDR2 LQKENI. The V gene lost 0 bases and the J gene lost 4 bases, with 10 bases spanning the gap. The CDR3 is 16 amino acids. The CDR3 sequence: CASSPPTGSGANVLTF. Incomplete CDR3 DNA: TGTGCCAGCTCACCACCAACAGGGTCCGGGGCCAACGTC.

By frequency in the sample, this clone is medium-sized. The DNA ends 3 residues before the CDR3 does, and the rest of the CDR3 is filled in from the germline J gene. The chain has TRBV5-6 and TRBJ1-5, with TRBD1 matching over 10 bases. The CDR3 is 14 amino acids. Germline trimming cut 4 bases from V and 7 bases from J; bases unmatched to any gene: 5. CDR1 and CDR2 from the germline V gene are SGHDT and YYEEEE. The CDR3 here is CASSGDRGRQPQHF. The DNA read from the CDR3 is TGTGCCAGCAGCGGGGACAGGGGCAGGCAGCCC.